Below, one T cell receptor (beta chain) is given with its context. In this sample, this clone turned up a few times. Its antigen is unknown. Nothing much larger sits one base from this clone, and base qualities are not available. Library construction relied on the immunoSEQ multiplex PCR assay. RNA was extracted from all samples and reverse transcribed into cDNA as template for TCR sequencing. First-strand cDNA was synthesized with SuperScript III using a 2:1 mix of oligo-dT and random hexamers. A synthetic immune receptor repertoire was used to assess amplification bias, and residual bias was removed computationally. The original pipeline was this. Raw reads were preprocessed to remove errors, and CDR3 was defined by IMGT conventions from the conserved cysteine to phenylalanine. Clonality was computed by normalizing Shannon entropy by log2 of the number of productive unique TCRs and subtracting the result from 1. CD4 or CD8 identity of scalp clones was inferred by cross-referencing scalp TCRbeta sequences with sorted blood CD4 and CD8 repertoires. The clones in this table, taken by TCRdb from immuneACCESS, are in-frame only. Not every clone is retained; where verified, under half of the shortfall comes from an unresolved V gene, and the cause of the rest is unknown. V and J calls and clone size are given by that table; D and trimming were obtained from the DNA. The sample includes under 350,000 clones, with 55% to 70% observed a single time. The biggest ten clones account for under 2% of the sample.

The sample originates from a study of CD8+ T cells in alopecia areata (dated by TCRdb to about 2018). With regard to the full study: The treated patients, all with moderate-to-severe alopecia areata, were enrolled in an open-label pilot trial of oral tofacitinib given at 5 to 10 mg twice daily. To study T cell clonal expansion in alopecia areata, the researchers applied high-throughput TCRbeta sequencing to both the C3H/HeJ mouse model and human patients. Patients received tofacitinib for 6 to 18 months and were then followed off drug for 6 months to check for delayed response and recurrence. Tofacitinib-treated patients had biopsies at baseline and at 4 and 24 weeks of treatment, with a later scalp biopsy in several patients. Scalp clonality was compared among normal scalp (n=4), patchy alopecia areata scalp (n=8), and alopecia totalis/universalis scalp (n=8). Amplification of TCRbeta CDR3 regions was done by immunoSEQ multiplex PCR using 35 Vbeta forward primers and 13 Jbeta reverse primers. RNA was obtained with the PAXgene miRNA kit for fixed scalp, the miRNeasy kit for PBMCs, and the RNeasy kit for mouse skin. The SALT score, which quantifies the percentage of affected scalp surface area, was used to measure disease severity in treated patients. Scalp tissue and sorted CD4+ and CD8+ peripheral blood T cells from patchy and totalis/universalis alopecia areata patients and from healthy controls were covered by human TCRbeta sequencing.

The paper as a whole reports these results and caveats: Shared TCR sequences between patients were less evident than in mice, which may be partly attributable to HLA diversity in the patient population. Compared with normal scalp, lesional scalp had higher clonality and more expanded CD8+ clones, particularly in alopecia totalis/universalis, a pattern that suggests antigenic drive. Because the treated cohort was small and had just a single nonresponder, larger studies are needed to establish links between baseline CD8+ expansion and response. With tofacitinib, both scalp clonality and the number of expanded CD8+ clones among the top 100 scalp clones went down significantly. Unlike mouse skin, where gammadelta T cells dominate, normal human skin contains resident alphabeta T cells that get sequenced too, which complicates analysis of the scalp TCR repertoire. Many expanded lesional clones persisted in scalp and blood during tofacitinib treatment, which may partly explain relapse after stopping treatment.

This specimen's time point label, per the study, means: about 25 weeks on oral tofacitinib. According to the study, the label for this sample's treatment or condition signals: oral pan-JAK inhibitor, 5-10 mg twice daily. Lesional scalp punch biopsies and peripheral blood were collected from alopecia areata patients. PBMCs were isolated by density centrifugation and stained for CD3, CD4 and CD8, and CD4+ and CD8+ T cells were sorted on a FACSAria. The junction shows trimming of 5 bases on V and 1 base on J, and the gene matches do not reach 12 bases of it. From the cysteine through the phenylalanine, the CDR3 covers 19 amino acids. The sequence is cut down to CDR3 DNA, 57 bases in frame from base 1. The germline V gene provides CDR1 SGHVS and CDR2 FQNEAQ.

The sample in question was CD4+ T cells sorted from blood, obtained at week 24, from a patient treated with tofacitinib. The sequence joins TRBV7-8 to TRBJ2-3, and 13 junctional nucleotides match TRBD2. The source of this sequence is a human donor with alopecia areata. The sequenced DNA is TGTGCCAGCAGCCCTCCGACTAGCGGGGGGACCCTTGGCACAGATACGCAGTATTTT. Its protein product is CASSPPTSGGTLGTDTQYF. The entire variable domain, with the stretches around the CDR3 drawn from the reference TRBV7-8 and TRBJ2-3 proteins, is GAGVSQSPRYKVAKRGQDVALRCDPISGHVSLFWYQQALGQGPEFLTYFQNEAQLDKSGLPSDRFFAERPEGSVSTLKIQRTQQEDSAVYLCASSPPTSGGTLGTDTQYFGPGTRLTVL.